This TCR beta chain came from a study of shared clonotypes between healthy human individuals (dated by TCRdb to about 2020). In the study overall: The cohort comprised a couple of women and three men aged 18 to 49 years. To estimate repertoire size and how much clonotypes are shared between individuals, the study performed deep sequencing of blood TCR repertoires from roughly five healthy adults. For each donor, three plates each were used for CD4 naive and CD4 memory, two plates were used for CD8 naive, and one plate was used for CD8 memory. To increase sequencing depth and limit assay-specific biases, different laboratories used diverse techniques to prepare libraries and sequence TCR repertoires. Per donor, leukapheresis produced somewhere between about 0.8 and 9 billion PBMCs.

Using the deep immunoSEQ assay, multiplex PCR amplified TCR CDR3 regions from genomic DNA. Extracted genomic DNA from each cell subset was distributed evenly across all wells of several immunoSEQ 96-well plates, and each plate was treated as a replicate. Each replicate PCR for sorted subsets received roughly 0.2 ug genomic DNA, equal to roughly 29,000 T cell genomes. Purified libraries were measured with a Qubit 3.0 fluorometer, size-checked on a Bioanalyzer 2100, and measured again with the KAPA Library Quantification kit. A separate single-read 150-cycle Illumina NextSeq 550 flow cell was used to sequence each immunoSEQ 96-well plate. In the authors' own workflow: Because the immunoSEQ output held only junctional sequences and lacked quality scores, the filtering could not match the filtering applied to full-length reads. Sequences were annotated with PyIR, a Python wrapper for IgBLAST v1.9, using IMGT germline references to assign V/J genes and CDR3. Reads were filtered out if the reads had weak V/J assignments (E-value above 1e-6), no CDR3, stop codons, out-of-frame junctions, or ambiguous translated residues. V3J clonotypes were defined as sequences sharing the same inferred V gene, J gene, and CDR3 amino acid sequence. The percentage overlap between two repertoires was calculated by dividing the number of shared unique clonotypes by the size of the smaller repertoire. Repertoire richness was assessed with RTK rarefaction, the Chao1 estimator, and Recon v2.1 estimates of unobserved clonotypes. For all TCRbeta clonotypes obtained by the gDNA method from four donors, generation probabilities were computed with OLGA. Sourced from immuneACCESS, this table was stored by TCRdb with only in-frame sequences that have V and J called. A share of the clones is absent; for the studies checked, an unresolved V gene accounts for under half, and the remainder has no known explanation. The D gene and trimming were derived from the DNA, and the V and J assignments and clone size from that table. For this sample there are about 2.3 million clones; 85% to 95% appear just once. In total, the top ten clones hold 0.37% of the sample.

The CDR3 goes from the cysteine to the phenylalanine over 12 residues. Just CDR3 DNA is preserved here, 36 bases in frame from base 1. The V and J ends are trimmed by 5 bases and 10 bases, leaving 12 bases between them. The germline V gene specifies MDHEN as CDR1 and SYDVKM as CDR2. With respect to this clone: Its antigen has not been determined. No per-base quality is available; no much larger clone lies one base away.

Paper-wide results and their limitations: Based on pairwise subsampling, the degree of clonotype sharing among donors was expected to be affected by sequencing depth. Sampling was limited to blood, and TCR repertoires in tissue likely differ from TCR repertoires in blood. The small number of donors limited the genetic and exposure-history diversity represented. Larger estimated clonotype richness was generally found for naive subsets than for memory subsets. Clonotypes shared by all four sorted-subset donors showed higher generation probabilities than non-shared clonotypes. Even with the large sequencing depth, rarefaction of the sorted-subset datasets indicated that sequencing was incomplete. Approximately 5% of naive CD4, around 3.6% of naive CD8, 2.3% of memory CD4, and more than 0.35% of memory CD8 clonotypes were shared across several donors.

The donors were healthy, HIV-negative adults who had no recently reported acute infections or vaccinations. Every donor was a Caucasian adult residing in Nashville, Tennessee, USA. CD4+ T cells were enriched through magnetic negative selection, after which naive cells were positively selected on CD45RA and the remaining negative fraction served as the memory subset. Blood was obtained by leukapheresis, after which PBMCs were separated by Ficoll-Histopaque density gradient centrifugation and cryopreserved in liquid nitrogen vapor phase. Analytical flow cytometry was used to check the purity and quantity of every magnetically sorted T cell population. From each sorted fraction, genomic DNA was isolated and quantified by UV absorbance on a Nanodrop 2000c.

This receptor was obtained from a man in his late teens or twenties in good health. Some clones in this sample may be carry-over from other donors' samples. Sequenced material: naive CD4+ T cells from PBMCs. The cell subset or site label on this specimen signifies: CD45RA+ positively selected. Here the chain combines TRBV28 and TRBJ2-1, and the D gene may be TRBD1, 5 bases matching. CDR3 loop: CASSPGFGEQFF. The DNA reads TGTGCCAGCAGTCCAGGGTTTGGGGAGCAGTTCTTC.